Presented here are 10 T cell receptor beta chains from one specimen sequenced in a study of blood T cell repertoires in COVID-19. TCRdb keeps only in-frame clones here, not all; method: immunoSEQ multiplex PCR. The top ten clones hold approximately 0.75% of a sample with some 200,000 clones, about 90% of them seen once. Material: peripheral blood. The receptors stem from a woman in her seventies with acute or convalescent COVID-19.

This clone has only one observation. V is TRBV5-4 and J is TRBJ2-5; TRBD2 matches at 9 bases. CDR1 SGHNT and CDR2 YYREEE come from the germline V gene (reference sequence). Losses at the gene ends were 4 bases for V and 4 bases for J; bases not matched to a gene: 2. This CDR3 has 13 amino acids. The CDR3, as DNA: TGTGCCAGCAGCCTAGCGGGACTAGAGACCCAGTACTTC. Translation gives CASSLAGLETQYF.

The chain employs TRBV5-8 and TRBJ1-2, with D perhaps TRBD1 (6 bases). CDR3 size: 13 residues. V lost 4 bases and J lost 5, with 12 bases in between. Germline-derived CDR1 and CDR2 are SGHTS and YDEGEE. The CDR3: CASSLGQPYGYTF. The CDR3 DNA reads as TGTGCCAGCAGCCTAGGACAGCCTTATGGCTACACCTTC. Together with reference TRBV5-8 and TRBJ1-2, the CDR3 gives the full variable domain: EAGVTQSPTHLIKTRGQQATLRCSPISGHTSVYWYQQALGLGLQFLLWYDEGEERNRGNFPPRFSGRQFPNYSSELNVNALELEDSALYLCASSLGQPYGYTFGSGTRLTVV.

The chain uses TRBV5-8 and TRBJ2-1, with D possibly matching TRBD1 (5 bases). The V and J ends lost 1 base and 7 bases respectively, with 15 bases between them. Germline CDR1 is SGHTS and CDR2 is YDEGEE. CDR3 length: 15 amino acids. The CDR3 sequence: CASSLQGRMGNEQFF. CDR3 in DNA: TGTGCCAGCAGCTTGCAGGGCCGCATGGGGAATGAGCAGTTCTTC.

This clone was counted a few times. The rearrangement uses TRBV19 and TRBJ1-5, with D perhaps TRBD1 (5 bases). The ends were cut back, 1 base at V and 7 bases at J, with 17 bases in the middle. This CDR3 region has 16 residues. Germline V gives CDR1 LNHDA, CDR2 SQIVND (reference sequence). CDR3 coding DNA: TGTGCCAGTAGTATAGGGCAGGGATTTCTGGACCAGCCCCAGCATTTT. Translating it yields CASSIGQGFLDQPQHF.

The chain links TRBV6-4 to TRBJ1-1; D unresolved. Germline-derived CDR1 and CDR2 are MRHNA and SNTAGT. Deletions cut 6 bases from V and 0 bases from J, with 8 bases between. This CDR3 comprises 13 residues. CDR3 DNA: TGTGCCAGCAGGAGTCGGGTGAACACTGAAGCTTTCTTT. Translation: CASRSRVNTEAFF.

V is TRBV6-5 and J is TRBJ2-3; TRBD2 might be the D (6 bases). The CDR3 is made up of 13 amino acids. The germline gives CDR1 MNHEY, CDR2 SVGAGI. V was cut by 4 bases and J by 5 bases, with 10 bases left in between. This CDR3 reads CASSSGGGDTQYF. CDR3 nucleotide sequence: TGTGCCAGCAGTTCCGGGGGAGGAGATACGCAGTATTTT.

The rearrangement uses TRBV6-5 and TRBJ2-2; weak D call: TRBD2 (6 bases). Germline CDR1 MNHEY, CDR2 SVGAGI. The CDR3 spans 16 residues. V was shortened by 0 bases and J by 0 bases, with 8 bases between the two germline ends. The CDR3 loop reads CASSYSPGANTGELFF. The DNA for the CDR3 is TGTGCCAGCAGTTACTCGCCGGGGGCGAACACCGGGGAGCTGTTTTTT.

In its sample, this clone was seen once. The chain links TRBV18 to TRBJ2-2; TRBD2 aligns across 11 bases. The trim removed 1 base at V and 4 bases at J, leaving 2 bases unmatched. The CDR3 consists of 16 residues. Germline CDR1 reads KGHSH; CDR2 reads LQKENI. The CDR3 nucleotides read TGTGCCAGCTCACCACGGCTAGCGGGGGGCACCGGGGAGCTGTTTTTT. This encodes CASSPRLAGGTGELFF.

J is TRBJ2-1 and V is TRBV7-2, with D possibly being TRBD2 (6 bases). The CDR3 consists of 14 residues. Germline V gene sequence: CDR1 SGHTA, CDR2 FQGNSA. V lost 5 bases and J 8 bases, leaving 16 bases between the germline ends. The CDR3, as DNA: TGTGCCAGCAGCCAAAACCGGGGGAGCCATGAGCAGTTCTTC. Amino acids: CASSQNRGSHEQFF. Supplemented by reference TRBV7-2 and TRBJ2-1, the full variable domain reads GAGVSQSPSNKVTEKGKDVELRCDPISGHTALYWYRQSLGQGLEFLIYFQGNSAPDKSGLPSDRFSAERTGGSVSTLTIQRTQQEDSAVYLCASSQNRGSHEQFFGPGTRLTVL.

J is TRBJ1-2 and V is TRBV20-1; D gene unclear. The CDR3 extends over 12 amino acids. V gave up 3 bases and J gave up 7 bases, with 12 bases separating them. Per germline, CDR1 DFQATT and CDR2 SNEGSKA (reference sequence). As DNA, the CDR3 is TGCAGTGCTAGTAAGAGGGAGGGTGGCTACACCTTC. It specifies CSASKREGGYTF.